Described below is a single TCR beta chain sequence and its context. This specimen comes from a study of blood T cell repertoires in COVID-19. Those who participated ranged in age from roughly 18 to 89 years and resided in 24 US areas. Germline V gene lookup returns CDR1 PRHDT and CDR2 FYEKMQ (reference sequence). This CDR3 contains 17 residues. Germline trimming cut 0 bases from V and 4 bases from J; bases unmatched to any gene: 8. Here immunoSEQ multiplex PCR was the method, and the copy in TCRdb shows in-frame clones only, minus some. The table lists some 300,000 clones, approximately 90% of them singletons.

The chain links TRBV13 to TRBJ2-3; 9 nucleotides agree with TRBD2. The clonotype comes from a young man who had recovered from COVID-19. Sequenced input: PBMCs or T cells enriched from blood (not recorded which). The DNA for the CDR3 is TGTGCCAGCAGCTTAGGCCGGATGACTAGCGGAGCAGATACGCAGTATTTT. Protein sequence: CASSLGRMTSGADTQYF.